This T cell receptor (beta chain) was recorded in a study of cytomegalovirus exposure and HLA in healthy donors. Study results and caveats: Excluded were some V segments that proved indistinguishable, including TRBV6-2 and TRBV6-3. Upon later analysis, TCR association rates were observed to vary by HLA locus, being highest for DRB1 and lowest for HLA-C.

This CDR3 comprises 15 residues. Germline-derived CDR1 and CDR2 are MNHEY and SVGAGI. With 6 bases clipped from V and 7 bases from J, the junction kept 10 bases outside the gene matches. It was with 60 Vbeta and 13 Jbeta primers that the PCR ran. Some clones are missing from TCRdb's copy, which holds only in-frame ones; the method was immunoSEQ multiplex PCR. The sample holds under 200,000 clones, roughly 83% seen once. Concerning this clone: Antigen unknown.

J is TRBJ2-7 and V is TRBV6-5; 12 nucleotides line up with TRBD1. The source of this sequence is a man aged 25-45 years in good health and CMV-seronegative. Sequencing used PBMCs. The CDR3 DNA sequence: TGTGCCAGCAGCCCAGGGGACAGGGGGCGCGTTGAGCAGTACTTC. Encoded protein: CASSPGDRGRVEQYF.